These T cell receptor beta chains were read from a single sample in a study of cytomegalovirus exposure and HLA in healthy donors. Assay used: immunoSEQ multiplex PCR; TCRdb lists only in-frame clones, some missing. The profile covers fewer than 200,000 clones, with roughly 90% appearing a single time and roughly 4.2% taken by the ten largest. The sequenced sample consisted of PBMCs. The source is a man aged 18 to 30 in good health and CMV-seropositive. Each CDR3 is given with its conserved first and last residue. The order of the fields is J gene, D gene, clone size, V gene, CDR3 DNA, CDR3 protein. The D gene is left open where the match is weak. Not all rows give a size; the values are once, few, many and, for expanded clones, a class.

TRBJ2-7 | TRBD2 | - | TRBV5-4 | TGTGCCAGCAGCTTGGCGGGAGGGCCGATGGACGAGCAGTACTTC | CASSLAGGPMDEQYF
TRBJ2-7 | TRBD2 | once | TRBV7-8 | TGTGCCAGCAGCTCACTAGCGGGGGGAACCTACGAGCAGTACTTC | CASSSLAGGTYEQYF
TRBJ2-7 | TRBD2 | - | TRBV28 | TGTGCCAGCAGTCTTCGGGGACTAGCGGGACCGTACGAGCAGTACTTC | CASSLRGLAGPYEQYF
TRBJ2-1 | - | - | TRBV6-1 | TGTGCCAGCAGTGAGGCGCCTTTAGCGACCTTAAGCTATGAGCAGTTCTTC | CASSEAPLATLSYEQFF
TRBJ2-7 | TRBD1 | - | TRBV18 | TGTGCCAGCTCACCCGGACAGGGGAACTCCTACGAGCAGTACTTC | CASSPGQGNSYEQYF
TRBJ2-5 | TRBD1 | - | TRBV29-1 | TGCAGCGTCAACGGACAGGGGTTTCGTTCGGAGACCCAGTACTTC | CSVNGQGFRSETQYF
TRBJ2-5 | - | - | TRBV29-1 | TGCAGCGTTGGGGGGCGCGGTATTGCGACCCAGTACTTC | CSVGGRGIATQYF
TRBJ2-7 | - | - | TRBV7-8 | TGTGCCAGCAGCTTTTCCAGGTACGAGCAGTACTTC | CASSFSRYEQYF
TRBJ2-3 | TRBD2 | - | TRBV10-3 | TGTGCCACCATAGCGGGAGGGCCCACAGATACGCAGTATTTT | CATIAGGPTDTQYF
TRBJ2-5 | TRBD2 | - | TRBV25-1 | TGTGCCAGCAGTGAGGGACTAAACACCCAGTACTTC | CASSEGLNTQYF
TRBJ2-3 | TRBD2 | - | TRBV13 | TGTGCCAGCAGCCGCCCTTATGGACTAGCGGGACCAGATACGCAGTATTTT | CASSRPYGLAGPDTQYF
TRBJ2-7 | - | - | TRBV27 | TGTGCCAGCAGTCTCTCACGGGGAGGGGGTACGGCATCCTACGAGCAGTACTTC | CASSLSRGGGTASYEQYF
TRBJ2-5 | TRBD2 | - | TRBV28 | TGTGCCAGCAGTTTGGGACTAGCGGGAGGTCGGGAACAAGAGACCCAGTACTTC | CASSLGLAGGREQETQYF
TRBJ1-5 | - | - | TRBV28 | TGTGCCAGCAGTTTATGGGTCTCTGAGAGCAATCAGCCCCAGCATTTT | CASSLWVSESNQPQHF
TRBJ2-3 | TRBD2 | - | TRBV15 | TGTGCCACCAGCTCCCAAGCGGGAGGGGGAGATACGCAGTATTTT | CATSSQAGGGDTQYF
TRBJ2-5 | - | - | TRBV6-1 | TGTGCCAGCAGTGCACAGGGACGGGAGACCCAGTACTTC | CASSAQGRETQYF
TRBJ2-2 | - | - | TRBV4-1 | TGCGCCAGCAGCCTTAGCCCGAACACCGGGGAGCTGTTTTTT | CASSLSPNTGELFF
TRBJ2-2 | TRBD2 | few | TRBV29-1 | TGCAGCGTGAGAGGGACTAGCGGGCAGAGGGAGCTGTTTTTT | CSVRGTSGQRELFF
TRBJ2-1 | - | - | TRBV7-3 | TGTGCCAGCAGAGAAGGCGTTGGGGCAAATGAGCAGTTCTTC | CASREGVGANEQFF
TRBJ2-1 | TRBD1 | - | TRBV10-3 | TGTGCCATCACTGCGGGACAGGGGGCCTATGAGCAGTTCTTC | CAITAGQGAYEQFF
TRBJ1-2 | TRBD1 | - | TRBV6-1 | TGTGCCAGCAGTGACCCTGGGACAGCGATATATGGCTACACCTTC | CASSDPGTAIYGYTF
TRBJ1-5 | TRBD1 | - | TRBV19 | TGTGCCAGTAGCATATTACAGGGGGCCGTTCAGCCCCAGCATTTT | CASSILQGAVQPQHF
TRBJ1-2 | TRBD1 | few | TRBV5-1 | TGCGCCAGCAGCTTGGCTTCAGGGGACAGGGGCTACACCTTC | CASSLASGDRGYTF
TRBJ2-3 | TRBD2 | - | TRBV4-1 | TGCGCCAGCAGCCAAGCTAGCGGGAGCTTAAATACGCAGTATTTT | CASSQASGSLNTQYF
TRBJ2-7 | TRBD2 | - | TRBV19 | TGTGCCAGTAGTTCCCTAGCGGGAGTCAGCGCCGAGCAGTACTTC | CASSSLAGVSAEQYF
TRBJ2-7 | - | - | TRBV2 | TGTGCCAGCATGCAGGGGTGGGAGCAGTACTTC | CASMQGWEQYF
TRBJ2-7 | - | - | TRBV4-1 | TGCGCCAGCAGCCTCGGCACAGGGTCCTACGAGCAGTACTTC | CASSLGTGSYEQYF
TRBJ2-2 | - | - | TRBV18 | TGTGCCAGCTCACCGCAGCATAGCGACACCGGGGAGCTGTTTTTT | CASSPQHSDTGELFF
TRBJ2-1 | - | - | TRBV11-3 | TGTGCCAGCAGCTTACGGGGTCAGTACAATGAGCAGTTCTTC | CASSLRGQYNEQFF
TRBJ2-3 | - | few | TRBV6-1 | TGTGCCAGCAGTGAAGCGAGGGCAGACACGCAGTATTTT | CASSEARADTQYF
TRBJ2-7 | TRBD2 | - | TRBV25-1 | TGTGCCAGCAGTGTTACTAGCGGGAGGTTCCAGCAGTACTTC | CASSVTSGRFQQYF
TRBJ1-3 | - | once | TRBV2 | TGTGCCAGCAGTGTGCGGGGTTGGGCTGGAAACACCATATATTTT | CASSVRGWAGNTIYF
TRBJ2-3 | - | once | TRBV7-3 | TGTGCCAGCAGCCCGAACGCCTGGGAGGATACGCAGTATTTT | CASSPNAWEDTQYF
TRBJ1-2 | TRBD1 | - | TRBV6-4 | TGTGCCAGCAGAGGACAGGGGAGCGCTAACTATGGCTACACCTTC | CASRGQGSANYGYTF
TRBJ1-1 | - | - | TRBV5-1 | TGCGCCAGCAGTCAGACGGGGGGCATGACTGAAGCTTTCTTT | CASSQTGGMTEAFF
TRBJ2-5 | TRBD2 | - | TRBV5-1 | TGCGCCAGCAGCTTGAAGTCACTAGCGGGAAATCGGGAGACCCAGTACTTC | CASSLKSLAGNRETQYF
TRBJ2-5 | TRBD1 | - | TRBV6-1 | TGTGCCAGTGAACGACAGGGCCAAGAGACCCAGTACTTC | CASERQGQETQYF
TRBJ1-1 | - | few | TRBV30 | TGTGCCTGGAGTGTTACCAGGTGGTTCACTGAAGCTTTCTTT | CAWSVTRWFTEAFF
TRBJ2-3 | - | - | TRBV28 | TGTGCCAGCAGTTTCCGACTAGCAGATACGCAGTATTTT | CASSFRLADTQYF
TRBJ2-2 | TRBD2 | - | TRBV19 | TGTGCCAGTAGTAACCCCAGACTAGCGGCGAACACCGGGGAGCTGTTTTTT | CASSNPRLAANTGELFF